The subject of this entry is one T cell receptor (beta chain). What it binds is unknown. The data belong to a study of PD-1 blockade in classical Hodgkin lymphoma. At the level of the study: On a schedule of every 2 weeks, patients received nivolumab 3 mg/kg intravenously. Study observations and caveats: Diminished baseline TCR diversity has been reported in newly diagnosed patients relative to healthy donors. Newly diagnosed patients had diversity similar to the baseline diversity of complete responders.

This CDR3 is 14 amino acids long. Germline assignment: CDR1 SGHNT and CDR2 YENEEA. Every patient had relapsed following autologous stem cell transplantation, and cohorts differed in brentuximab vedotin exposure. This table comes from immunoSEQ multiplex PCR, and its TCRdb copy is limited to in-frame clones, with some not included. The sample holds 11,000 to 15,000 clones, 65% to 85% seen once. The chain is built from TRBV11-3 and TRBJ2-5; D gene ambiguous. The last part of the DNA fits TRBJ2-7 better; the J call may be wrong. This sample comprised peripheral blood mononuclear cells (PBMCs), obtained before the second cycle of nivolumab. The receptor's source is a human donor with classical Hodgkin lymphoma. CDR3 protein: CASSLLGRHDEQYF. As DNA, the CDR3 is TGTGCCAGCAGCTTATTGGGCAGGCACGACGAGCAGTACTTC.